Each of the 12 T cell receptor beta chains below was sequenced from the same sample in a study of blood T cells in healthy people across ages. The second PCR ran roughly 7 to 12 cycles with a sample-barcoded 5' primer and J-beta primers. Each CDR3 protein is one row after TCRdb ran MiXCR on the 5' RACE reads. The sample holds some 550,000 distinct CDR3 sequences, 47% seen once. Sequencing was performed on blood. Receptors were obtained from a man at least 80 years old in good health.

The V and J genes are TRBV11-3 and TRBJ2-1, with 8 bases fitting TRBD2. Per the germline V gene, CDR1 is SGHNT and CDR2 is YENEEA. The CDR3 covers 14 residues. The J segment lost 8 bases and the V segment lost 5 bases, leaving 8 bases of the junction unmatched. CDR3 in DNA: TGTGCCAGCAGCCCCAGGACTAGCATAGATGAGCAGTTCTTC. Its protein product is CASSPRTSIDEQFF.

This clonotype was found a few times. The junction and the germline gene differ at one end; a read error may be behind it. J is TRBJ2-3 and V is TRBV7-7; D not resolved. Germline V gives CDR1 SSHAT, CDR2 FNYEAQ (reference sequence). The CDR3 has 13 residues. The CDR3 here is CASSLRRTDTQYF. CDR3 DNA: TGTGCTAGCAGCCTTCGGCGCACAGATACGCAGTATTTT.

The chain combines TRBV20-1 with TRBJ2-1; TRBD2 is a possible D gene (6 bases). CDR1 is DFQATT and CDR2 is SNEGSKA in the germline V gene (reference sequence). The V end lost 3 bases, the J end lost 9 bases, and 15 bases lay between the germline ends. The CDR3 runs to 13 residues. This CDR3 is CSASSSGKAEQFF. CDR3 nucleotides: TGCAGTGCTAGTAGTAGCGGTAAGGCTGAGCAGTTCTTC.

The CDR3 bases are TGTGCCAGCAGTGGCAGAAGAGTATCCTACGAGCAGTACTTC. Translation gives CASSGRRVSYEQYF. The genes are TRBV2 and TRBJ2-7; D remains unclear. The V end lost 4 bases, the J end lost 1 base, and 11 bases lay between the germline ends. Germline loops: CDR1 SNHLY, CDR2 FYNNEI. This CDR3 region has 14 residues.

The genes are TRBV7-2 and TRBJ2-7; D might be TRBD1 or TRBD2, each matching 5 bases. V lost 3 bases, J lost 0 bases, and 9 bases lay in between. Per germline, CDR1 SGHTA and CDR2 FQGNSA. CDR3 length: 14 amino acids. The CDR3 sequence is CASSFRDGSYEQYF. Here the CDR3 DNA reads TGTGCCAGCAGCTTCCGGGACGGCTCCTACGAGCAGTACTTC.

The chain is built from TRBV7-9 and TRBJ2-7; 7 bases match TRBD1. V shed 5 bases, J shed 2 bases, and the junction held 6 bases outside the gene matches. This CDR3 spans 14 amino acids. Germline CDR1 and CDR2: SEHNR and FQNEAQ (reference sequence). As DNA, the CDR3 is TGTGCCAGCAGCCGGACAGGCAATACCTACGAGCAGTACTTC. Encoded protein: CASSRTGNTYEQYF. The full variable domain, rest sourced from reference TRBV7-9 and TRBJ2-7, is DTGVSQNPRHKITKRGQNVTFRCDPISEHNRLYWYRQTLGQGPEFLTYFQNEAQLEKSRLLSDRFSAERPKGSFSTLEIQRTEQGDSAMYLCASSRTGNTYEQYFGPGTRLTVT.

This rearrangement joins TRBV7-2 to TRBJ2-3; a weak D match, TRBD2 (6 bases). The CDR3 contains 19 residues. Trimming took off 0 bases at V and 6 bases at J, with 25 bases between the two ends. Germline loops: CDR1 SGHTA, CDR2 FQGNSA. As DNA, the CDR3 is TGTGCCAGCAGCTTAGCGCGGGGACGGACGGATTTGTTTGTGGATACGCAGTATTTT. This encodes CASSLARGRTDLFVDTQYF.

V usage is TRBV5-5 and J usage is TRBJ2-7; perhaps TRBD1 as D (5 bases). The CDR3 loop spans 14 amino acids. In germline, CDR1 is SGHKS, CDR2 YYEKEE (reference sequence). The V end was cut by 5 bases, the J end by 4 bases, with 16 bases between. The CDR3 is CASSPPQGRYEQYF. The CDR3 DNA reads as TGTGCCAGCAGTCCTCCGCAGGGTCGGTACGAGCAGTACTTC. Supplemented by reference TRBV5-5 and TRBJ2-7, the full variable domain reads DAGVTQSPTHLIKTRGQQVTLRCSPISGHKSVSWYQQVLGQGPQFIFQYYEKEERGRGNFPDRFSARQFPNYSSELNVNALLLGDSALYLCASSPPQGRYEQYFGPGTRLTVT.

The chain combines TRBV10-3 with TRBJ2-7, with TRBD2 matching over 7 bases. After removal of 10 bases from V and 3 bases from J, the junction contained 6 bases not matched to a gene. The CDR3 is 12 amino acids. CDR1 and CDR2 (germline): ENHRY, SYGVKD. DNA for the CDR3: TGTGCCACCGGGGCTAGCGGCTACGAGCAGTACTTC. As protein: CATGASGYEQYF.

In this sample, this clonotype turned up a few times. The chain is built from TRBV20-1 and TRBJ2-3; TRBD2 matches 10 bases. The germline V gene encodes CDR1 DFQATT and CDR2 SNEGSKA (reference sequence). The junction had 8 bases not matched to a gene; V was cut back by 3 bases and J by 5 bases. The CDR3 has 15 amino acids. The CDR3 is CSARPPSGGGDTQYF. The CDR3 bases are TGCAGTGCTAGGCCACCTAGCGGGGGAGGAGATACGCAGTATTTT.

This clonotype was observed many times. The CDR3 loop reads CASSKEGYVTQYF. CDR3 coding DNA: TGTGCCAGCAGCAAGGAAGGCTACGTGACCCAGTACTTC. This chain joins TRBV6-5 and TRBJ2-5, with D unresolved. V lost 6 bases, J lost 7 bases, and 15 bases lay in between. Per germline, CDR1 MNHEY and CDR2 SVGAGI. There are 13 residues in the CDR3.

The chain is built from TRBV29-1 and TRBJ2-5; D may be TRBD1 (6 bases). Judging by the DNA end, TRBJ2-7 fits better; the J call may be wrong. The CDR3 covers 14 residues. The V gene's germline CDR1 is SQVTM and CDR2 ANQGSEA. Here the CDR3 reads CSVIRTDGTYEQYF. The CDR3 DNA reads as TGCAGCGTTATTCGGACAGATGGAACCTACGAGCAGTACTTC.